The 18 T cell receptor beta chains listed next were all sequenced from one sample in a study of radiation and T cells in renal cell carcinoma. Time point meaning: blood 2 weeks post-SBRT. Treatment defined: 15 Gy SBRT to primary tumor, nephrectomy 4 weeks later. Clones were sequenced by immunoSEQ multiplex PCR, and TCRdb holds only the in-frame ones, with some missing. Here the sample spans roughly 130,000 clones, 88% being singletons. Sample: blood, taken from a patient whose treatment included radiotherapy and nephrectomy. The receptors shown here come from a woman aged 70-85 years with renal cell carcinoma.

The genes are TRBV7-2 and TRBJ1-1, with D perhaps TRBD1 (5 bases). CDR1 is SGHTA, CDR2 FQGNSA, per germline. Trimming shortened V by 0 bases and J by 0 bases, and 5 bases separated the two germline ends. This CDR3 is built from 14 residues. In nucleotides, the CDR3 is TGTGCCAGCAGCTTAGCGGGACTGAACACTGAAGCTTTCTTT. Translated, it gives CASSLAGLNTEAFF.

V usage is TRBV7-2 and J usage is TRBJ1-5; D gene unclear. The V end lost 1 base, the J end lost 7 bases, and 14 bases lay between the germline ends. The CDR3 totals 15 residues. Looked up from germline, CDR1 is SGHTA and CDR2 is FQGNSA. CDR3 bases: TGTGCCAGCAGCTTAGTTTGGGGAGGACGGCAGCCCCAGCATTTT. This encodes CASSLVWGGRQPQHF.

The rearrangement uses TRBV4-2 and TRBJ1-5; no definite D call. This CDR3 has 13 residues. Germline lookup yields CDR1 LGHNA and CDR2 YNFKEQ. V lost 1 base and J 6 bases, leaving 7 bases between the germline ends. The CDR3 sequence is CASSQGVVQPQHF. CDR3 bases: TGTGCCAGCAGCCAAGGTGTTGTTCAGCCCCAGCATTTT.

The chain combines TRBV29-1 with TRBJ2-7; D tentatively reads TRBD1 or TRBD2 (5 bases each). There are 14 residues in the CDR3. Germline assignment: CDR1 SQVTM and CDR2 ANQGSEA. Trimming took off 4 bases at V and 4 bases at J, with 17 bases between the two ends. The CDR3 here is CSVAKFRDAYEQYF. The CDR3 nucleotides are TGCAGCGTTGCGAAATTCCGGGACGCATACGAGCAGTACTTC.

The chain has TRBV6-5 and TRBJ2-7; D might be TRBD1 or TRBD2, each matching 5 bases. This CDR3 has 15 amino acids. V lost 4 bases, J lost 2 bases, and 15 bases lay in between. The germline CDR1 and CDR2 sequences are MNHEY and SVGAGI. The CDR3 sequence: CASSSVGTVTYEQYF. The CDR3 region has the DNA TGTGCCAGCAGTTCTGTAGGGACGGTAACCTACGAGCAGTACTTC.

Concerning this clone itself: Compared with germline, one end of the junction differs, possibly owing to a read error. Distinct nucleotide sequences in the sample also encode this CDR3. This sequence joins TRBV5-6 and TRBJ1-1; D is undetermined. There are 11 residues in the CDR3. CDR1 is SGHDT and CDR2 is YYEEEE in the germline V gene. This CDR3 is CASRLGSEAFF. The CDR3 DNA reads as TGTGCCAGCAGATTGGGCTCTGAAGCCTTCTTT.

The chain combines TRBV6-1 with TRBJ1-2; maybe TRBD1 (5 bases). V was shortened by 3 bases and J by 4 bases, with 18 bases between the two germline ends. Per the germline V gene, CDR1 is MNHNS and CDR2 is SASEGT. The CDR3 has 16 amino acids. The CDR3 reads CASSDPAVGTFYGYTF. Here the CDR3 DNA reads TGTGCCAGCAGTGATCCGGCAGTGGGGACCTTCTATGGCTACACCTTC.

This chain joins TRBV28 and TRBJ1-5; D might be TRBD1 (5 bases). CDR1 and CDR2 from the germline V gene are MDHEN and SYDVKM. The CDR3 covers 12 residues. Trimming cost V 7 bases and J 11 bases, with 15 bases left between them. CDR3 coding DNA: TGTGCCAGCACCATCGACAGAGCGTCCCAGCATTTT. It encodes CASTIDRASQHF.

V is TRBV27 and J is TRBJ1-2; 7 bases fit TRBD1. V shed 5 bases, J shed 7 bases, and the junction held 10 bases outside the gene matches. The CDR3 loop spans 14 amino acids. Germline CDR1 and CDR2: MNHEY and SMNVEV (reference sequence). The CDR3 DNA follows: TGTGCCAGCAGTCAAAATCGACAGGGAACTGGCTACACCTTC. This translates into CASSQNRQGTGYTF.

The chain recombines TRBV6-5 with TRBJ1-1; 12 positions agree with TRBD1. CDR1 MNHEY and CDR2 SVGAGI come from the germline V gene. The CDR3 is made up of 15 amino acids. Trimming removed 6 bases from V and 8 bases from J; junction bases left unmatched: 10. CDR3: CASRVPGQGAAEAFF. CDR3 nucleotides: TGTGCCAGCAGGGTCCCGGGACAGGGGGCAGCAGAAGCTTTCTTT.

V gene TRBV18 combines with J gene TRBJ2-1; D perhaps matches TRBD1 (6 bases). CDR3 length: 15 residues. From germline, CDR1 is KGHSH and CDR2 LQKENI. Trimming cost V 3 bases and J 3 bases, with 12 bases left between them. The CDR3 sequence is CASSPYRTDYNEQFF. CDR3 nucleotide sequence: TGTGCCAGCTCACCGTACCGGACAGACTACAATGAGCAGTTCTTC.

This chain connects TRBV5-1 to TRBJ2-1; D perhaps matches TRBD1 (5 bases). Trimming took off 2 bases at V and 5 bases at J, with 11 bases between the two ends. The germline CDR1 and CDR2 sequences are SGHRS and YFSETQ. The CDR3 consists of 14 residues. The CDR3 DNA sequence: TGCGCCAGCAGCTTAATGGACACTAACAATGAGCAGTTCTTC. It is translated as CASSLMDTNNEQFF.

The chain is built from TRBV9 and TRBJ2-3; tentatively, D is TRBD1 or TRBD2 (5 bases each). CDR3 length: 14 amino acids. Trimming shortened V by 1 base and J by 1 base, and 7 bases separated the two germline ends. Per the germline V gene, CDR1 is SGDLS and CDR2 is YYNGEE. The CDR3 sequence is CASSVRGGTDTQYF. The CDR3 coding sequence is TGTGCCAGCAGCGTACGGGGCGGCACAGATACGCAGTATTTT.

The chain combines TRBV5-1 with TRBJ2-5; D unclear. Trimming stripped 1 base from V and 0 bases from J, with 4 bases between. The CDR3 extends over 13 amino acids. Germline CDR1 reads SGHRS; CDR2 reads YFSETQ. DNA for the CDR3: TGCGCCAGCAGCTTGAGGTACCAAGAGACCCAGTACTTC. Protein: CASSLRYQETQYF. Looking up the rest from reference TRBV5-1 and TRBJ2-5 gives the full variable domain: KAGVTQTPRYLIKTRGQQVTLSCSPISGHRSVSWYQQTPGQGLQFLFEYFSETQRNKGNFPGRFSGRQFSNSRSEMNVSTLELGDSALYLCASSLRYQETQYFGPGTRLLVL.

V usage is TRBV7-3 and J usage is TRBJ1-1; D might be TRBD1 (6 bases). The germline V gene has CDR1 SGHTA and CDR2 FQGTGA. The CDR3 totals 16 residues. Trimming removed 5 bases at V and 3 bases at J, with 19 bases between. The CDR3 spells CASSPRGGAVHTEAFF. The CDR3 DNA reads TGTGCCAGCAGCCCCCGCGGGGGGGCAGTGCACACTGAAGCTTTCTTT.

The V and J genes are TRBV6-1 and TRBJ1-2; tentative D call: TRBD1 (5 bases). This CDR3 is built from 14 residues. CDR1 is MNHNS and CDR2 is SASEGT in the germline V gene. V lost 3 bases to trimming and J lost 3 bases, with 11 bases between them. As DNA, the CDR3 is TGTGCCAGCAGTGAGACAGACTTCTACTATGGCTACACCTTC. This translates into CASSETDFYYGYTF.

A word on this clone: Other DNA sequences of this sample code for an identical CDR3. The chain carries TRBV30 and TRBJ1-2; D uncertain. The CDR3 covers 11 residues. Between the trimmed V and J ends, which lost 2 bases and 2 bases, there was a span of 3 bases. Germline CDR1 is GTSNPN and CDR2 is SVGIG (reference sequence). The CDR3, as DNA: TGTGCCTGGAGTTCGAACTATGGCTACACCTTC. Protein: CAWSSNYGYTF. Full variable domain (rest looked up from reference TRBV30 and TRBJ1-2): SQTIHQWPATLVQPVGSPLSLECTVEGTSNPNLYWYRQAAGRGLQLLFYSVGIGQISSEVPQNLSASRPQDRQFILSSKKLLLSDSGFYLCAWSSNYGYTFGSGTRLTVV.

This CDR3 reads CASSPNPTNYGYTF. CDR3 coding DNA: TGTGCCAGCAGCCCCAACCCGACTAACTATGGCTACACCTTC. V usage is TRBV5-5 and J usage is TRBJ1-2; D gene unclear. V was trimmed by 4 bases and J by 0 bases, leaving 10 bases between them. The CDR3 totals 14 residues. Germline V gene data show CDR1 as SGHKS and CDR2 as YYEKEE (reference sequence).